The 31 T cell receptor beta chains given below trace back to one sample, sequenced in a study of blood T cell repertoires in COVID-19. Some clones are missing from TCRdb's copy, which holds only in-frame ones; the method was immunoSEQ multiplex PCR. The sample lists 500,000 to 600,000 clones, 85% to 90% occurring once. Sequenced sample: peripheral blood. These receptors came from a woman in her forties or fifties with COVID-19, enrolled during active disease.

This CDR3 is CASSSTWGGAKNIQYF. Here the CDR3 DNA reads TGCGCCAGCAGCAGTACTTGGGGCGGGGCTAAAAACATTCAGTACTTC. The chain carries TRBV5-1 and TRBJ2-4; a weak D match, TRBD2 (6 bases). V lost 4 bases and J 4 bases, leaving 18 bases between the germline ends. This CDR3 region has 16 residues. CDR1 SGHRS and CDR2 YFSETQ come from the germline V gene.

The V call is TRBV6-5, the J call TRBJ1-1; maybe TRBD1 (6 bases). The CDR3 contains 14 residues. Trimming cost V 8 bases and J 6 bases, with 19 bases left between them. Per germline, CDR1 MNHEY and CDR2 SVGAGI. This CDR3 is CASSDGGARAEAFF. In nucleotides, the CDR3 is TGTGCCAGCTCGGATGGGGGCGCGAGGGCTGAAGCTTTCTTT.

The gene calls are TRBV19 and TRBJ2-3; D is unclear. The CDR3 contains 10 residues. The germline V and J ends were trimmed by 8 bases and 6 bases, with 6 bases remaining between them. CDR1 LNHDA and CDR2 SQIVND come from the germline V gene (reference sequence). The CDR3 protein is CASPKDTQYF. The DNA for the CDR3 is TGTGCCAGTCCTAAGGATACGCAGTATTTT. The complete variable domain, with remaining parts taken from reference TRBV19 and TRBJ2-3, reads DGGITQSPKYLFRKEGQNVTLSCEQNLNHDAMYWYRQDPGQGLRLIYYSQIVNDFQKGDIAEGYSVSREKKESFPLTVTSAQKNPTAFYLCASPKDTQYFGPGTRLTVL.

This rearrangement joins TRBV5-5 to TRBJ1-6; TRBD1 agrees at 7 bases. V gave up 4 bases and J gave up 3 bases; unmatched junction bases: 4. CDR3 length: 15 residues. CDR1 SGHKS and CDR2 YYEKEE come from the germline V gene (reference sequence). The DNA of the CDR3 is TGTGCCAGCAGCCGGACAGGAGTCTATAATTCACCCCTCCACTTT. Translating it yields CASSRTGVYNSPLHF.

In its sample, this clone was seen once. This chain uses TRBV6-1 with TRBJ2-7; no clear D gene. The CDR3 has 16 amino acids. Germline CDR1 reads MNHNS; CDR2 reads SASEGT. Between the trimmed V and J ends, which lost 2 bases and 9 bases, there was a span of 23 bases. CDR3 sequence (DNA): TGTGCCAGCAGTGAATTAGGATCGGGTAGCCTCCTAGGGCAGTACTTC. Protein sequence: CASSELGSGSLLGQYF.

V usage is TRBV7-7 and J usage is TRBJ2-7; tentative D call: TRBD1 (6 bases). The CDR3 covers 14 residues. V lost 3 bases to trimming and J lost 2 bases, with 11 bases between them. CDR1 and CDR2 from the germline V gene are SSHAT and FNYEAQ (reference sequence). CDR3 sequence reads: CASSFQGSTYEQYF. In DNA form, the CDR3 reads TGTGCCAGCAGCTTCCAGGGGTCCACCTACGAGCAGTACTTC.

This chain connects TRBV15 to TRBJ2-3; 10 bases map to TRBD2. Germline V gene data show CDR1 as LNHNV and CDR2 as YYDKDF (reference sequence). The CDR3 covers 14 residues. The junction had 3 bases not matched to a gene; V was cut back by 4 bases and J by 5 bases. CDR3 region: CATSKGLAEDTQYF. The CDR3 DNA follows: TGTGCCACCAGCAAAGGACTAGCGGAAGATACGCAGTATTTT. The full variable domain, rest sourced from reference TRBV15 and TRBJ2-3, is DAMVIQNPRYQVTQFGKPVTLSCSQTLNHNVMYWYQQKSSQAPKLLFHYYDKDFNNEADTPDNFQSRRPNTSFCFLDIRSPGLGDTAMYLCATSKGLAEDTQYFGPGTRLTVL.

The CDR3 sequence is CASGLNTGEVYGYTF. The DNA of the CDR3 is TGTGCTAGTGGTTTGAACACCGGGGAAGTGTACGGCTACACCTTC. The rearrangement joins TRBV12-5 to TRBJ1-2; no definite D call. Germline V lookup: CDR1 LGHNT, CDR2 FRNRAP. There are 15 residues in the CDR3. The ends were cut back, 2 bases at V and 8 bases at J, with 18 bases in the middle.

This clone was observed once. V and J are TRBV7-2 and TRBJ2-5, with D hard to call. V lost 2 bases and J lost 2, with 9 bases in between. CDR3 size: 14 residues. Germline CDR1 SGHTA, CDR2 FQGNSA. CDR3 in DNA: TGTGCCAGCAGCTTATACAGCTTACAAGAGACCCAGTACTTC. Its protein is CASSLYSLQETQYF.

V is TRBV7-9 and J is TRBJ2-7; D perhaps matches TRBD1 (7 bases). V shed 6 bases and J shed 0 bases, with 18 bases lying between them. The germline CDR1 and CDR2 sequences are SEHNR and FQNEAQ (reference sequence). The CDR3 consists of 16 residues. This CDR3 is CASSLPGDSRSYEQYF. The CDR3 coding sequence is TGTGCCAGCAGTCTCCCGGGGGACAGCCGCTCCTACGAGCAGTACTTC.

This chain joins TRBV6-4 and TRBJ1-6, with 8 bases that match TRBD1. Trimming cost V 4 bases and J 7 bases; bases outside gene matches: 3. The CDR3 has 14 residues. CDR1 MRHNA and CDR2 SNTAGT come from the germline V gene. Written as DNA, the CDR3 is TGTGCCAGCAGTGCCCGGACAGGGAATTCACCCCTCCACTTT. It codes for CASSARTGNSPLHF.

The chain links TRBV20-1 to TRBJ2-1; 7 bases agree with TRBD2. Germline V gene sequence: CDR1 DFQATT, CDR2 SNEGSKA (reference sequence). With 3 bases clipped from V and 0 bases from J, the junction kept 8 bases outside the gene matches. The CDR3 sequence is 16 residues long. The CDR3 reads CSASLASGGSYNEQFF. The DNA of the CDR3 is TGCAGTGCTAGTTTGGCTAGCGGAGGCTCCTACAATGAGCAGTTCTTC.

This chain uses TRBV30 with TRBJ1-2; 7 bases fit TRBD1. The CDR3 extends over 15 amino acids. The V gene's germline CDR1 is GTSNPN and CDR2 SVGIG (reference sequence). Unmatched junction bases numbered 11, after V lost 3 bases and J lost 4 bases. The CDR3 here is CAWRGSRDSFYGYTF. The CDR3 bases are TGTGCCTGGAGAGGCTCCCGGGACAGCTTCTATGGCTACACCTTC.

The chain is built from TRBV6-6 and TRBJ2-3; D is possibly TRBD1 (6 bases). From germline, CDR1 is MNHNY and CDR2 SVGAGI (reference sequence). This CDR3 is built from 16 residues. The V end lost 2 bases, the J end lost 0 bases, and 12 bases lay between the germline ends. CDR3 protein: CASSYDGQSSTDTQYF. The CDR3 DNA is TGTGCCAGCAGTTACGACGGACAGTCTAGCACAGATACGCAGTATTTT.

The chain links TRBV19 to TRBJ2-7, with TRBD2 matching over 9 bases. V trimming: 6 bases; J trimming: 5 bases; junction bases outside the gene matches: 5. Germline V gives CDR1 LNHDA, CDR2 SQIVND (reference sequence). This CDR3 comprises 13 residues. The CDR3 nucleotides are TGTGCCAGTAGCCCGGGACTAGCTAACGAGCAGTACTTC. Amino acids: CASSPGLANEQYF.

The chain recombines TRBV30 with TRBJ2-3, with 7 bases matching TRBD2. With 6 bases clipped from V and 1 base from J, the junction kept 7 bases outside the gene matches. Germline CDR1 and CDR2: GTSNPN and SVGIG (reference sequence). The CDR3 spans 14 residues. The CDR3 nucleotides are TGTGCCTGCGTGGGGGGGTACGGCACAGATACGCAGTATTTT. Translating it yields CACVGGYGTDTQYF.

The V gene is TRBV6-5, the J gene TRBJ1-2, with D possibly being TRBD1 (6 bases). V lost 0 bases to trimming and J lost 8 bases, with 19 bases between them. Looked up from germline, CDR1 is MNHEY and CDR2 is SVGAGI. This CDR3 comprises 16 residues. The DNA of the CDR3 is TGTGCCAGCAGTTACTCAGGCCCAGGGACATCGAGCGGCTACACCTTC. This translates into CASSYSGPGTSSGYTF.

This clone showed up just a few times. The rearrangement links TRBV5-4 to TRBJ1-2; weak D call: TRBD1 (5 bases). The germline CDR1 and CDR2 sequences are SGHNT and YYREEE (reference sequence). The CDR3 is 16 amino acids. V lost 3 bases to trimming and J lost 6 bases, with 21 bases between them. The CDR3 coding sequence is TGTGCCAGCAGCTCCTATCCCTTCAGGGTTGGGGATGGCTACACCTTC. This sequence encodes CASSSYPFRVGDGYTF.

J is TRBJ1-1 and V is TRBV6-6, with no clear D. Germline CDR1 is MNHNY and CDR2 is SVGAGI (reference sequence). The CDR3 is 11 amino acids. Trimming cost V 6 bases and J 8 bases, with 10 bases left between them. The CDR3 sequence is CASSPSTEAFF. The DNA of the CDR3 is TGTGCCAGCAGCCCAAGCACCGAAGCTTTCTTT.

The chain joins TRBV30 to TRBJ1-3; D unresolved. The CDR3 covers 15 residues. Germline CDR1 and CDR2: GTSNPN and SVGIG (reference sequence). Trimming cost V 2 bases and J 1 base, with 12 bases left between them. For the CDR3, the DNA is TGTGCCTGGAGTCAACCGACTACTTCTGGAAACACCATATATTTT. It yields the protein CAWSQPTTSGNTIYF. Full variable domain (missing parts from reference TRBV30 and TRBJ1-3): SQTIHQWPATLVQPVGSPLSLECTVEGTSNPNLYWYRQAAGRGLQLLFYSVGIGQISSEVPQNLSASRPQDRQFILSSKKLLLSDSGFYLCAWSQPTTSGNTIYFGEGSWLTVV.

The chain employs TRBV5-1 and TRBJ1-1, with 7 bases matching TRBD1. The germline CDR1 and CDR2 sequences are SGHRS and YFSETQ. V gave up 0 bases and J gave up 8 bases; unmatched junction bases: 10. This CDR3 is built from 15 residues. The DNA for the CDR3 is TGCGCCAGCAGCTTGGCAGGAGGGGGCCGTTCGGAAGCTTTCTTT. This translates into CASSLAGGGRSEAFF.

This clone was observed once. This sequence joins TRBV6-5 and TRBJ2-5; 7 bases align to TRBD1. Looked up from germline, CDR1 is MNHEY and CDR2 is SVGAGI. Unmatched junction bases numbered 9, after V lost 8 bases and J lost 0 bases. This CDR3 region has 15 residues. CDR3 nucleotides: TGTGCCAGCGGTCCCGACAGGGCATACCAAGAGACCCAGTACTTC. It translates to CASGPDRAYQETQYF.

This clone has only one observation. This chain links TRBV14 with TRBJ1-2; D is possibly TRBD1 (6 bases). From germline, CDR1 is SGHDN and CDR2 FVKESK. V dropped 5 bases and J dropped 7 bases, with 35 bases sitting between them. CDR3 length: 20 amino acids. Written as DNA, the CDR3 is TGTGCCAGCAGCTCAAGGGGGAATTCACAGGGACTAGGAATGGCCGGTGGCTACACCTTC. This codes for CASSSRGNSQGLGMAGGYTF. Drawing the rest from reference TRBV14 and TRBJ1-2, the complete variable domain is EAGVTQFPSHSVIEKGQTVTLRCDPISGHDNLYWYRRVMGKEIKFLLHFVKESKQDESGMPNNRFLAERTGGTYSTLKVQPAELEDSGVYFCASSSRGNSQGLGMAGGYTFGSGTRLTVV.

V gene TRBV27 combines with J gene TRBJ2-5, with TRBD2 matching over 8 bases. V was pared by 0 bases and J by 4 bases, with 7 bases of the junction left unmatched. The CDR3 is 16 residues long. Germline CDR1 reads MNHEY; CDR2 reads SMNVEV (reference sequence). The CDR3: CASSLSTGGSGETQYF. CDR3 coding DNA: TGTGCCAGCAGTTTATCCACGGGGGGGTCTGGAGAGACCCAGTACTTC.

The rearrangement links TRBV11-3 to TRBJ2-1, with unresolved D. The length of the CDR3 is 13 residues. Germline CDR1 and CDR2: SGHNT and YENEEA. The V end lost 4 bases, the J end lost 7 bases, and 11 bases lay between the germline ends. This chain's CDR3 is CASSSDLGNEQFF. DNA of the CDR3: TGTGCCAGCAGCTCAGATCTAGGTAATGAGCAGTTCTTC.

The chain joins TRBV27 to TRBJ2-1; tentatively, D is TRBD1 (6 bases). This CDR3 has 15 amino acids. V was trimmed by 4 bases and J by 10 bases, leaving 20 bases between them. Germline V gives CDR1 MNHEY, CDR2 SMNVEV (reference sequence). CDR3 in DNA: TGTGCCAGCAGTTACCTCGGACAGCAAGGAAGGGAGCAGTTCTTC. Translation: CASSYLGQQGREQFF.

The chain links TRBV5-5 to TRBJ1-1; unclear D gene. V shed 0 bases and J shed 0 bases, with 3 bases lying between them. Germline V CDR1 and CDR2: SGHKS, YYEKEE (reference sequence). This CDR3 has 13 residues. The CDR3 bases are TGTGCCAGCAGCTTGGGGCTGAACACTGAAGCTTTCTTT. Translation gives CASSLGLNTEAFF.

V usage is TRBV6-5 and J usage is TRBJ1-5, with TRBD1 as a possible D gene (6 bases). V lost 4 bases and J lost 4, with 14 bases in between. Germline V CDR1 and CDR2: MNHEY, SVGAGI. This CDR3 has 15 amino acids. CDR3 amino acids: CASSLNRVRNQPQHF. Written as DNA, the CDR3 is TGTGCCAGCAGTTTAAACAGGGTTAGAAATCAGCCCCAGCATTTT.

The J gene is TRBJ1-1, the V gene TRBV7-6, with D possibly TRBD1 on 6 matching bases. V lost 6 bases and J 11 bases, leaving 13 bases between the germline ends. CDR1 is SGHVS, CDR2 FNYEAQ, per germline. This CDR3 is 11 amino acids long. CDR3 loop: CASRLQGRAFF. CDR3 DNA: TGTGCCAGCAGATTACAGGGTCGGGCTTTCTTT.

The V gene is TRBV3-1 (or the pseudogene TRBV3-2), the J gene TRBJ1-2; no clear D gene. This CDR3 is 13 amino acids long. Per germline, CDR1 LGHDT and CDR2 YNNKEL (reference sequence). V was trimmed by 1 base and J by 4 bases, leaving 7 bases between them. CDR3 sequence reads: CASSQGRFYGYTF. Here the CDR3 DNA reads TGTGCCAGCAGCCAAGGGAGATTCTATGGCTACACCTTC.

The CDR3 DNA is TGCAGTGCTAGAGATGGAGTGCTGGAGTACTTC. This gives the protein CSARDGVLEYF. This sequence joins TRBV20-1 and TRBJ2-4; D remains ambiguous. Trimming pared 0 bases from V and 14 bases from J, leaving 11 bases between. From germline, CDR1 is DFQATT and CDR2 SNEGSKA (reference sequence). The CDR3 loop spans 11 amino acids.